This entry lists 10 T cell receptor beta chains sequenced from one sample in a study of vaccination effects on CD4 cells after COVID-19. Their antigen targets remain unknown. Within the ViraFEST assay, antigen-specific CD4+ T cells underwent expansion with viral peptide pools prior to sequencing. Scientists isolated CD4+ T cells after a roughly ten-day culture period ended. The person acquired a PCR-confirmed SARS-CoV-2 infection between March and December 2020. The data were produced by immunoSEQ multiplex PCR, yet TCRdb's version contains in-frame clones alone and is incomplete. The repertoire includes roughly 25,000 clones, 75% to 85% of them detected once, and roughly 15% sits in the top ten. The sequenced sample was CD4+ T cells from PBMCs cultured with HCoV-NL63 spike peptides, obtained before COVID-19 vaccination. Source of these receptors: a human donor who had a prior SARS-CoV-2 infection.

This clone came up a few times. The chain has TRBV6-5 and TRBJ1-5; 8 nucleotides line up with TRBD1. The CDR3 contains 14 residues. From germline, CDR1 is MNHEY and CDR2 SVGAGI. Trimming took 4 bases from V and 7 from J; bases not matched to a gene: 6. The DNA for the CDR3 is TGTGCCAGCAGTTCGACAGGGGTGAGGCAGCCCCAGCATTTT. Translation: CASSSTGVRQPQHF.

This rearrangement joins TRBV3-1 (or the pseudogene TRBV3-2) to TRBJ2-2, with D tentatively TRBD2 (5 bases). Between the trimmed V and J ends, which lost 3 bases and 5 bases, there was a span of 13 bases. Germline-derived CDR1 and CDR2 are LGHDT and YNNKEL (reference sequence). The CDR3 has 15 residues. CDR3 nucleotide sequence: TGTGCCAGCAGCCAGAAGTTCGGGATTACCGGGGAGCTGTTTTTT. The encoded protein is CASSQKFGITGELFF.

The chain employs TRBV7-6 and TRBJ2-3; 11 bases align to TRBD1. Germline assignment: CDR1 SGHVS and CDR2 FNYEAQ. The CDR3 runs 16 residues. V lost 2 bases and J lost 4; bases outside the gene matches: 5. The CDR3: CASSLRTGGFADTQYF. The CDR3 DNA is TGTGCCAGCAGCTTAAGGACAGGGGGCTTTGCAGATACGCAGTATTTT.

The rearrangement links TRBV18 to TRBJ2-3; unclear D gene. Germline V CDR1 and CDR2: KGHSH, LQKENI. The CDR3 is 15 amino acids. The V end was cut by 1 base, the J end by 8 bases, with 16 bases between. CDR3 nucleotides: TGTGCCAGCTCACCACGGGCACAAGCCACCGGTACGCAGTATTTT. Protein: CASSPRAQATGTQYF.

This chain uses TRBV11-3 with TRBJ2-1, with D perhaps matching TRBD2 (6 bases). Trimming cost V 0 bases and J 7 bases, with 16 bases left between them. In germline, CDR1 is SGHNT, CDR2 YENEEA. The CDR3 loop spans 16 amino acids. CDR3 nucleotides: TGTGCCAGCAGCTTAGATCGAGGTGGACTATCGAATGAGCAGTTCTTC. It is translated as CASSLDRGGLSNEQFF. The variable domain in full, with the rest retrieved from reference TRBV11-3 and TRBJ2-1, is EAGVVQSPRYKIIEKKQPVAFWCNPISGHNTLYWYLQNLGQGPELLIRYENEEAVDDSQLPKDRFSAERLKGVDSTLKIQPAELGDSAVYLCASSLDRGGLSNEQFFGPGTRLTVL.

The chain has TRBV11-2 and TRBJ2-3; D may be TRBD2 (6 bases). V was trimmed by 0 bases and J by 1 base, leaving 14 bases between them. This CDR3 region has 17 residues. Looked up from germline, CDR1 is SGHAT and CDR2 is FQNNGV. The CDR3 sequence: CASSLEARASGTDTQYF. The CDR3 coding sequence is TGTGCCAGCAGCTTAGAGGCTCGGGCTAGCGGCACAGATACGCAGTATTTT.

The genes are TRBV19 and TRBJ1-2, with a possible D match to TRBD1 (6 bases). The CDR3 is 15 amino acids. Germline V CDR1 and CDR2: LNHDA, SQIVND (reference sequence). The V end was cut by 4 bases, the J end by 3 bases, with 15 bases between. The CDR3 reads CASSTLDRPYYGYTF. Written as DNA, the CDR3 is TGTGCCAGTAGTACCCTCGACAGGCCTTACTATGGCTACACCTTC.

The V call is TRBV24-1, the J call TRBJ1-1; D gene uncertain. The CDR3 extends over 10 amino acids. V lost 11 bases to trimming and J lost 10 bases, with 13 bases between them. The germline CDR1 and CDR2 sequences are KGHDR and SFDVKD. The CDR3, as DNA: TGTGCCATACCAGGAGCGGGAGCTTTCTTT. This codes for CAIPGAGAFF.

The chain combines TRBV5-1 with TRBJ2-1, with a tentative D call TRBD1 (6 bases). The CDR3 sequence is 13 residues long. CDR1 SGHRS and CDR2 YFSETQ come from the germline V gene. V was cut by 5 bases and J by 7 bases, with 13 bases left in between. In DNA form, the CDR3 reads TGCGCCAGCAGAAACCAGGGGATTAATGAGCAGTTCTTC. Encoded protein: CASRNQGINEQFF.

This clone was detected only a few times. CDR3 region: CASGFRGLAVSSYEQYF. CDR3 nucleotides: TGTGCTAGTGGTTTTAGGGGACTAGCCGTTAGCTCCTACGAGCAGTACTTC. The chain couples TRBV12-5 to TRBJ2-7, with 9 bases aligning to TRBD2. Looked up from germline, CDR1 is LGHNT and CDR2 is FRNRAP. This CDR3 is built from 17 residues. With 3 bases clipped from V and 0 bases from J, the junction kept 9 bases outside the gene matches.